This T cell receptor (beta chain) came from a study of Graves' ophthalmopathy and Graves' hyperthyroidism. Study background: Hyperthyroidism counted as stable given no ophthalmopathy within 18 months of follow-up.

Each hyperthyroidism patient was newly diagnosed, with under 2 months' duration, and aged 18 to 65. Thyroid ultrasound, orbital computed tomography, TRAb, serum thyroxine and clinical symptoms formed the basis of diagnosis. This clonotype was seen ten or more times. The CDR3 totals 15 residues. CDR1 and CDR2 from the germline V gene are MNHNY and SVGAGI (reference sequence). The ends lost 7 bases at V and 3 bases at J; junction bases unmatched: 10. RNA transcripts provided the template for amplifying TCR beta CDR3 regions. First-round RT-PCR employed HTBI primers, with a second-round multiplex PCR after it. TCRdb called the multiplex PCR reads again in MiXCR, with one record for every CDR3 protein. The data contain 900,000 to 1,200,000 distinct CDR3 sequences, around a third of them singletons.

This chain links TRBV6-6 with TRBJ1-1; 8 bases match TRBD1. This clonotype was obtained from an adult man with Graves' hyperthyroidism. Sequencing was carried out using peripheral blood or thyroid tissue (not recorded which). CDR3 sequence (DNA): TGTGCCAGCACGTCTAAACAGGGGGGATACACTGAAGCTTTCTTT. This translates into CASTSKQGGYTEAFF.